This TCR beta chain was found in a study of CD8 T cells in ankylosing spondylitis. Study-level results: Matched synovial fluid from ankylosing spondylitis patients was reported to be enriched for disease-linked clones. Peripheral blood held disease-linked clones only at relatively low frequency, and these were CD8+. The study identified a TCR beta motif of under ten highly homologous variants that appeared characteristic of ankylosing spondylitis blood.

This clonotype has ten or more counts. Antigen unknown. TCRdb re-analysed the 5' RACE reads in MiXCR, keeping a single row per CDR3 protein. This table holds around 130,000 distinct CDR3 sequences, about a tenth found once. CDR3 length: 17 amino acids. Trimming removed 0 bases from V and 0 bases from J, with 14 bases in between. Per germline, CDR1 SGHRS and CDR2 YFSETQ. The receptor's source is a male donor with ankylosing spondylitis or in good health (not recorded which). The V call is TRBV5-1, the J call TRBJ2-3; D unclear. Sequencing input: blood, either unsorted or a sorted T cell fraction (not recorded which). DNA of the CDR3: TGCGCCAGCAGCTTGGCATTAACTCCGGCTAGCACAGATACGCAGTATTTT. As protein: CASSLALTPASTDTQYF.